A selection of T cell receptor beta chains follows, all from one sample in a study of blood T cell repertoires in COVID-19. Generated by immunoSEQ multiplex PCR, the TCRdb table keeps only in-frame clones and is missing some. The sample holds 130,000 or so clones, over 80% seen once. The sequenced sample consisted of peripheral blood. The receptors originated from a human donor in a cohort sampled during active COVID-19. Each CDR3 is given with its conserved first and last residue. D genes are given only for firm matches. Expanded clones are given a class, and other clones once, few, many or no size at all.

size,J,D,V,DNA,CDR3
.,TRBJ2-3,TRBD2,TRBV5-1,TGCGCCAGCAGACGGGAGGGTAGCACAGATACGCAGTATTTT,CASRREGSTDTQYF
.,TRBJ2-3,TRBD1,TRBV5-6,TGTGCCAGCGCCGCCGACAGGGGGCAAACAGATACGCAGTATTTT,CASAADRGQTDTQYF
.,TRBJ1-6,.,TRBV30,TGTGCCTGGACGACAGGATCAAATTCACCCCTCCACTTT,CAWTTGSNSPLHF
.,TRBJ2-1,TRBD2,TRBV7-3,TGTGCCAGCAGCTTGGGACTAGCGGTGAATGAGCAGTTCTTC,CASSLGLAVNEQFF
few,TRBJ1-1,.,TRBV5-1,TGCGCCAGCAGCCAGGGTGGTACGAACACTGAAGCTTTCTTT,CASSQGGTNTEAFF
.,TRBJ2-5,TRBD1,TRBV23-1,TGCGCCAGCAGTCACACATCACACTCACAGGGGACAGAGACCCAGTACTTC,CASSHTSHSQGTETQYF
.,TRBJ2-2,TRBD2,TRBV7-3,TGTGCCAGCAGCTTTGGACTAGCGGGATCTGCCGGGGAGCTGTTTTTT,CASSFGLAGSAGELFF
.,TRBJ2-1,.,TRBV10-3,TGTGCCATCAGTGAGTCGGAGGGGGCGCAAGTTCGAGATGAGCAGTTCTTC,CAISESEGAQVRDEQFF
.,TRBJ2-2,TRBD2,TRBV14,TGTGCCAGCAGCCAAGAAAAGGAGATAGCGGGGGATGGGGCCGGGGAGCTGTTTTTT,CASSQEKEIAGDGAGELFF
.,TRBJ1-2,.,TRBV6-5,TGTGCCAGCAGTTACTCGGGAACAGGAACTAACTATGGCTACACCTTC,CASSYSGTGTNYGYTF
.,TRBJ2-7,TRBD1,TRBV3-1/TRBV3-2,TGTGCCAGCAGCCCCCCAAATCAGGGGGCGTTTTACTACTACGAGCAGTACTTC,CASSPPNQGAFYYYEQYF
once,TRBJ1-1,.,TRBV7-3,TGTGCCAGCAGCTTAGAGGGGCGGGGGAACACTGAAGCTTTCTTT,CASSLEGRGNTEAFF
.,TRBJ2-5,.,TRBV7-3,TGTGCCAGCAGCTTAGAGGGCGTGGACCAAGAGACCCAGTACTTC,CASSLEGVDQETQYF
.,TRBJ1-5,.,TRBV6-2/TRBV6-3,TGTGCCAGCAGCCAACTCACTTCTACCCCGCCCCAGCATTTT,CASSQLTSTPPQHF
.,TRBJ2-1,TRBD2,TRBV6-1,TGTGCCAGCAGTGTAGCGGGAGGTGTCAATGAGCAGTTCTTC,CASSVAGGVNEQFF
.,TRBJ2-7,.,TRBV2,TGTGCCAGCCGAGGTTACAGGGACTACGAGCAGTACTTC,CASRGYRDYEQYF
.,TRBJ2-3,TRBD1,TRBV16,TGTGCCAGCAGCCCCCGACAGGGTGTTGATACGCAGTATTTT,CASSPRQGVDTQYF
few,TRBJ1-1,.,TRBV28,TGTGCCAGCAGTTCCGGTCCGAACACTGAAGCTTTCTTT,CASSSGPNTEAFF
.,TRBJ2-4,TRBD2,TRBV29-1,TGCAGCGTGGGGACTAGCGGGACCCCTGACATTCAGTACTTC,CSVGTSGTPDIQYF
.,TRBJ1-2,.,TRBV2,TGTGCCAGCCTGCAAGCTTCAACTAACTATGGCTACACCTTC,CASLQASTNYGYTF
.,TRBJ2-5,.,TRBV9,TGTGCCAGCAGCACCCGGACAGGAGGGGAGACCCAGTACTTC,CASSTRTGGETQYF
.,TRBJ1-2,.,TRBV3-1/TRBV3-2,TGTGCCAGTGCTCGACGGAGAGGCTACACCTTC,CASARRRGYTF
.,TRBJ1-1,.,TRBV13,TGTGCCAGCAGCTGGGAGGCCACTGAAGCTTTCTTT,CASSWEATEAFF